These T cell receptor beta chains were read from a single sample in a study of blood T cell repertoires in COVID-19. Assay used: immunoSEQ multiplex PCR; TCRdb lists only in-frame clones, some missing. The sample lists 110,000 to 150,000 clones; more than 75% were seen once. What was sequenced was peripheral blood. These receptors were collected from a man in his fifties or sixties with acute or convalescent COVID-19. The CDR3 runs from the conserved cysteine through the conserved F or W.

>TRBJ2-1|TRBV2
CASSEDRGFYNEQFF
>TRBJ1-6|TRBV27
CASSRQGANSPLHF
>TRBJ2-2|TRBV28
CASSLWTSGRGELFF
>TRBJ2-1|TRBV4-1
CASSLWVAGDNEQFF
>TRBJ2-1|TRBV7-3
CASSLNGLAEQFF
>TRBJ2-7|TRBV3-1/TRBV3-2
CASSQGSGGTSYEQYF
>TRBJ2-2|TRBV6-5
CASRVETGELFF
>TRBJ2-7|TRBV2
CASSDGFYEQYF
>TRBJ2-1|TRBV27
CASSLPPYNEQFF
>TRBJ2-2|TRBV9
CASSFGTSGNTGELFF
>TRBJ2-7|TRBV6-5
CASHSPPTYEQYF
>TRBJ1-6|TRBV28
CASSLAPRSHNSPLHF
>TRBJ1-2|TRBV28
CASSSRLRDRDNYGYTF
>TRBJ2-3|TRBV28
CASNPLAGGPDTDTQYF
>TRBJ2-7|TRBV6-6
CASPSGRVSYEQYF
>TRBJ1-1|TRBV18
CASSQQGALDTEAFF
>TRBJ1-3|TRBV5-1
CASSLLSGTGNTIYF
>TRBJ1-4|TRBV6-2/TRBV6-3
CASSYSAGPNEKLFF
>TRBJ1-4|TRBV28
CASRPPHRGPNEKLFF